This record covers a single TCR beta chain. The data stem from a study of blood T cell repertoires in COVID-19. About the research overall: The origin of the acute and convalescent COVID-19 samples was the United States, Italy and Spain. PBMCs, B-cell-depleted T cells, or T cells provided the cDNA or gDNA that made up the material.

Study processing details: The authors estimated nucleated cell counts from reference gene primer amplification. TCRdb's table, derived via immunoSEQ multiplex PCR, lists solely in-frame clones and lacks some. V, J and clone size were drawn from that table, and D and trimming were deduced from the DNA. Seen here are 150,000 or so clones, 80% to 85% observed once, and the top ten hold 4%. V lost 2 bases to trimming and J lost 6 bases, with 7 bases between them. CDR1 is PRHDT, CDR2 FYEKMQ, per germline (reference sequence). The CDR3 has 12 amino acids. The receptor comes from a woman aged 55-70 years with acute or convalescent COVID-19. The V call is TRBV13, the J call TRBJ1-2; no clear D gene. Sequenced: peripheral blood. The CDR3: CASSLLSDGYTF. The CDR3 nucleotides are TGTGCCAGCAGCTTATTATCTGATGGCTACACCTTC. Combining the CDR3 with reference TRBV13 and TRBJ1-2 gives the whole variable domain AAGVIQSPRHLIKEKRETATLKCYPIPRHDTVYWYQQGPGQDPQFLISFYEKMQSDKGSIPDRFSAQQFSDYHSELNMSSLELGDSALYFCASSLLSDGYTFGSGTRLTVV.